The 9 T cell receptor beta chains reported below all come from one sample, sequenced in a study of regulatory and conventional T cells in RAG deficiency. Sequencing used immunoSEQ multiplex PCR; TCRdb keeps in-frame clones, though not all of them. The table lists roughly 34,000 clones, around 76% of them singletons, with 3.4% in the top ten. Conventional CD4+ T cells were sorted from blood as CD25-low CD127-high cells. The sample was also linked to a second study, of regulatory T cells. That work contributes: Amplification used 52 TRBV primers and 13 TRBJ primers.

The sequenced sample was CD4+ effector T cells sorted from blood. Every receptor here comes from a human donor in good health.

V usage is TRBV11-2 and J usage is TRBJ1-2, with unresolved D. The CDR3 sequence is 19 residues long. The germline V and J ends were trimmed by 4 bases and 4 bases, with 28 bases remaining between them. CDR1 is SGHAT and CDR2 is FQNNGV in the germline V gene. The CDR3 bases are TGTGCCAGCAGCTCGGTCAAAATCGGGCCAGGAGGATTAATCTATGGCTACACCTTC. Its protein product is CASSSVKIGPGGLIYGYTF.

This clone appeared once. The chain links TRBV10-3 to TRBJ1-5; no clear D. Trimming took 3 bases from V and 6 from J, leaving 24 bases between them. The CDR3 sequence is 18 residues long. Looked up from germline, CDR1 is ENHRY and CDR2 is SYGVKD. The CDR3 bases are TGTGCCATCAGTGATAGGTTGCGTACCTCTTTGGCGGGTCAGCCCCAGCATTTT. Residues: CAISDRLRTSLAGQPQHF.

A few counts support this clone. The rearrangement uses TRBV5-4 and TRBJ1-5; D remains unclear. The germline V gene has CDR1 SGHNT and CDR2 YYREEE (reference sequence). V was pared by 2 bases and J by 7 bases, with 10 bases between. The CDR3 is 13 residues long. Here the CDR3 DNA reads TGTGCCAGCAGCTTAGGAGGGTACCAGCCCCAGCATTTT. Residues: CASSLGGYQPQHF.

This chain joins TRBV28 and TRBJ1-5; D remains unclear. The CDR3 has 14 amino acids. V shed 1 base and J shed 1 base, with 5 bases lying between them. Germline V gene sequence: CDR1 MDHEN, CDR2 SYDVKM. The CDR3 sequence: CASSLSASNQPQHF. The CDR3 nucleotides read TGTGCCAGCAGTTTATCAGCCAGCAATCAGCCCCAGCATTTT.

The CDR3, as DNA: TGTGCCAGTAGTATAGCGGACAACTACGAGCAGTACTTC. It yields the protein CASSIADNYEQYF. The chain recombines TRBV19 with TRBJ2-7, with D tentatively TRBD1 (5 bases). The CDR3 has 13 residues. Between the trimmed V and J ends, which lost 1 base and 3 bases, there was a span of 7 bases. Germline assignment: CDR1 LNHDA and CDR2 SQIVND (reference sequence).

The chain carries TRBV5-6 and TRBJ1-4; D might be TRBD1 (6 bases). Between the trimmed V and J ends, which lost 0 bases and 6 bases, there was a span of 15 bases. The CDR3 is 16 amino acids. Germline V gene lookup returns CDR1 SGHDT and CDR2 YYEEEE. CDR3 amino acids: CASSLVLGGRDEKLFF. The CDR3 DNA sequence: TGTGCCAGCAGCTTGGTTCTAGGGGGTCGCGATGAAAAACTGTTTTTT.

The chain recombines TRBV11-3 with TRBJ2-1; D is undetermined. The germline gives CDR1 SGHNT, CDR2 YENEEA. This CDR3 is 15 amino acids long. The germline V and J ends were trimmed by 5 bases and 2 bases, with 13 bases remaining between them. The chain's CDR3 is CASSLTHAAYNEQFF. The CDR3 bases are TGTGCCAGCAGCCTGACACACGCGGCCTACAATGAGCAGTTCTTC.

The chain employs TRBV7-9 and TRBJ2-1; TRBD2 matches 9 bases. J was trimmed by 8 bases and V by 2 bases; bases with no gene match: 7. This CDR3 is built from 15 residues. Germline lookup yields CDR1 SEHNR and CDR2 FQNEAQ (reference sequence). The CDR3 here is CASSLIAGVVHEQFF. The CDR3 DNA follows: TGTGCCAGCAGCTTAATAGCGGGGGTAGTCCATGAGCAGTTCTTC.

The DNA for the CDR3 is TGTGCCATCAGCAGACTGACCGACTACGAGCAGTACTTC. Protein sequence: CAISRLTDYEQYF. The chain employs TRBV10-3 and TRBJ2-7; D remains ambiguous. The CDR3 covers 13 residues. V dropped 6 bases and J dropped 3 bases, with 12 bases sitting between them. Looked up from germline, CDR1 is ENHRY and CDR2 is SYGVKD.